The TCR beta chain under discussion was sequenced for a study of blood T cell repertoires in COVID-19. Overall study context: Sites across the United States, Italy and Spain contributed samples from acute and convalescent COVID-19.

This CDR3 comprises 17 residues. With 5 bases clipped from V and 4 bases from J, the junction kept 13 bases outside the gene matches. Germline values: CDR1 KGHDR, CDR2 SFDVKD. Some clones are missing from TCRdb's copy, which holds only in-frame ones; the method was immunoSEQ multiplex PCR. Counted here are some 220,000 clones, about three quarters occurring once; the ten biggest clones make up roughly 7%. The rearrangement links TRBV24-1 to TRBJ2-3; TRBD2 matches at 8 bases. Sequencing was done on a sample of peripheral blood. This clonotype was sampled from a woman in her seventies with acute or convalescent COVID-19. CDR3 sequence reads: CATSATSRGGKADTQYF. The CDR3 DNA reads TGTGCCACCAGTGCCACTTCCCGGGGGGGTAAGGCAGATACGCAGTATTTT.